The sequence of this T cell receptor (beta chain) was determined in a study of OX40 agonist ivuxolimab in advanced cancers. Generated by immunoSEQ multiplex PCR, the TCRdb table keeps only in-frame clones and is missing some. In the table there are around 60,000 clones, 75% to 95% of which are singletons. After removal of 1 base from V and 5 bases from J, the junction contained 3 bases not matched to a gene. Germline CDR1 and CDR2: SEHNR and FQNEAQ (reference sequence). CDR3 length equals 14 residues. This sequence originates from an adult with an advanced solid tumor such as melanoma, head and neck, liver or kidney cancer. The input for sequencing was CD4+ or CD8+ T cells sorted from blood, taken in a trial of the OX40 agonist ivuxolimab. The chain has TRBV7-9 and TRBJ2-5; 8 positions match TRBD1. CDR3: CASSLGGDRETQYF. The CDR3 DNA sequence: TGTGCCAGCAGCTTAGGGGGGGACAGGGAGACCCAGTACTTC.